This T cell receptor (beta chain) emerged from a study of tumor-infiltrating lymphocytes in localized non-small cell lung cancer. Whole-study results and caveats: Each assay used a separate piece of the same tissue.

Trimming pared 5 bases from V and 2 bases from J, leaving 7 bases between. This CDR3 is built from 12 residues. Germline V lookup: CDR1 MNHEY, CDR2 SVGAGI. Regarding this clone: Its antigen is undetermined.

The repertoire was sequenced with immunoSEQ multiplex PCR; TCRdb's copy has only in-frame clones and lacks some. The data contain roughly 3,500 clones, 55% to 60% of them singletons. The sequence was collected from a human donor with non-small cell lung cancer. The rearrangement uses TRBV6-5 and TRBJ2-7; D gene unclear. Sample: uninvolved lung tissue not adjacent to the tumor. The CDR3, as DNA: TGTGCCAGCAGTCCCTTTCCCTACGAGCAGTACTTC. It translates to CASSPFPYEQYF.